This is a list of T cell receptor beta chains from one sample in a study of T cell responses to AZD1222 COVID-19 vaccine. Profiled with immunoSEQ multiplex PCR; TCRdb holds only in-frame clones, not every one. The table lists about 130,000 clones, over 75% of them singletons, with 5% to 7% in the top ten. The sequences come from peripheral blood, collected 28 days after the second AZD1222 dose. The source of these receptors is an adult who received the AZD1222 COVID-19 vaccine. Each CDR3 is given with its conserved first and last residue. Each record gives: V gene, J gene, D gene, clone size, CDR3 DNA, CDR3 protein. A D gene is named only where the DNA matches it firmly. Clone size is stated in some rows and not others, as once, few, many or a class when expanded.

v_gene: TRBV5-1; j_gene: TRBJ1-6; d_gene: -; abundance: -; CDR3nt: TGCGCCAGCAGCTTGGGGGGAAATTCACCCCTCCACTTT; CDR3aa: CASSLGGNSPLHF
v_gene: TRBV15; j_gene: TRBJ1-2; d_gene: -; abundance: -; CDR3nt: TGTGCCACCAGCAGGATGGGAGGGAGGTATGGCTACACCTTC; CDR3aa: CATSRMGGRYGYTF
v_gene: TRBV18; j_gene: TRBJ2-7; d_gene: TRBD1; abundance: once; CDR3nt: TGTGCCAGCTCAAACCGGGACAGGGCCTACGAGCAGTACTTC; CDR3aa: CASSNRDRAYEQYF
v_gene: TRBV6-6; j_gene: TRBJ1-1; d_gene: TRBD1; abundance: -; CDR3nt: TGTGCCAGCAGTCCCGCCGGGACAGGGGGAACTGAAGCTTTCTTT; CDR3aa: CASSPAGTGGTEAFF
v_gene: TRBV5-1; j_gene: TRBJ2-7; d_gene: -; abundance: -; CDR3nt: TGCGCCAGCAGCTTGGATGGATTCGAGCAGTACTTC; CDR3aa: CASSLDGFEQYF
v_gene: TRBV7-3; j_gene: TRBJ1-4; d_gene: -; abundance: -; CDR3nt: TGTGCCAGCAGCTTAAGGGGAGGCGAAAAACTGTTTTTT; CDR3aa: CASSLRGGEKLFF
v_gene: TRBV4-2; j_gene: TRBJ1-4; d_gene: -; abundance: -; CDR3nt: TGTGCCAGCAGCCAAGATCTTGCAGATAATGAAAAACTGTTTTTT; CDR3aa: CASSQDLADNEKLFF
v_gene: TRBV11-2; j_gene: TRBJ1-4; d_gene: -; abundance: -; CDR3nt: TGTGCCAGCAGCCCAAGGTTTGGGGTCGAGGTGGATGAAAAACTGTTTTTT; CDR3aa: CASSPRFGVEVDEKLFF
v_gene: TRBV6-5; j_gene: TRBJ1-1; d_gene: -; abundance: -; CDR3nt: TGTGCCAGCAGTCCCTTCACAGCGAACACTGAAGCTTTCTTT; CDR3aa: CASSPFTANTEAFF
v_gene: TRBV11-2; j_gene: TRBJ2-7; d_gene: TRBD2; abundance: once; CDR3nt: TGTGCCAGCAGCTCCGGTTGGGACTACCAACGGGACGAGCAGTACTTC; CDR3aa: CASSSGWDYQRDEQYF
v_gene: TRBV12-2; j_gene: TRBJ1-2; d_gene: -; abundance: -; CDR3nt: TGTGCAAGTCGCCCCGAGGTTCGGGACAGGGTGGGCTACACCTTC; CDR3aa: CASRPEVRDRVGYTF
v_gene: TRBV18; j_gene: TRBJ2-2; d_gene: TRBD1; abundance: -; CDR3nt: TGTGCCAGCTCACCATCCCGACAGGGGGCGGCCGGGGAGCTGTTTTTT; CDR3aa: CASSPSRQGAAGELFF
v_gene: TRBV24-1; j_gene: TRBJ2-4; d_gene: -; abundance: -; CDR3nt: TGTGCCACCAGTGAGGGGGTGGGGGACATTCAGTACTTC; CDR3aa: CATSEGVGDIQYF
v_gene: TRBV5-8; j_gene: TRBJ1-2; d_gene: TRBD1; abundance: -; CDR3nt: TGTGCCAGCAGCTCCCGGACAGGCTCCTATGGCTACACCTTC; CDR3aa: CASSSRTGSYGYTF
v_gene: TRBV6-5; j_gene: TRBJ2-2; d_gene: -; abundance: -; CDR3nt: TGTGCCAGCAGTTACTCCCCTAACACCGGGGAGCTGTTTTTT; CDR3aa: CASSYSPNTGELFF
v_gene: TRBV11-3; j_gene: TRBJ2-1; d_gene: TRBD2; abundance: -; CDR3nt: TGTGCCAGCAGCTCTATTAGCGGGAGGGCCGACAATGAGCAGTTCTTC; CDR3aa: CASSSISGRADNEQFF
v_gene: TRBV19; j_gene: TRBJ2-1; d_gene: -; abundance: -; CDR3nt: TGTGCCAGTAGTCCCCTAAAGGTAAATGGGTACAATGAGCAGTTCTTC; CDR3aa: CASSPLKVNGYNEQFF
v_gene: TRBV18; j_gene: TRBJ2-7; d_gene: -; abundance: once; CDR3nt: TGTGCCAGCTCACCGGCGCGGACCTACGAGCAGTACTTC; CDR3aa: CASSPARTYEQYF
v_gene: TRBV6-5; j_gene: TRBJ1-3; d_gene: -; abundance: -; CDR3nt: TGTGCCAGCAGTTCTGAAGGAAACACCATATATTTT; CDR3aa: CASSSEGNTIYF
v_gene: TRBV5-1; j_gene: TRBJ1-4; d_gene: -; abundance: -; CDR3nt: TGCGCCAGCAGCTTGGCCGGGGGTGAAAAACTGTTTTTT; CDR3aa: CASSLAGGEKLFF
v_gene: TRBV14; j_gene: TRBJ1-2; d_gene: TRBD1; abundance: -; CDR3nt: TGTGCCAGCAGCCGCGACAGGGGGACCCATGGCTACACCTTC; CDR3aa: CASSRDRGTHGYTF
v_gene: TRBV19; j_gene: TRBJ1-1; d_gene: -; abundance: few; CDR3nt: TGTGCCAGTAGTATTACAGGGCGGACTGAAGCTTTCTTT; CDR3aa: CASSITGRTEAFF
v_gene: TRBV6-5; j_gene: TRBJ1-4; d_gene: -; abundance: few; CDR3nt: TGTGCCAGCAGTCGCGGGGGGCTGTATGAAAAACTGTTTTTT; CDR3aa: CASSRGGLYEKLFF
v_gene: TRBV7-3; j_gene: TRBJ2-3; d_gene: -; abundance: -; CDR3nt: TGTGCCAGCAGCTTTCAGGCGGGGTTCGGCACAGATACGCAGTATTTT; CDR3aa: CASSFQAGFGTDTQYF
v_gene: TRBV9; j_gene: TRBJ1-4; d_gene: -; abundance: -; CDR3nt: TGTGCCAGCAGCGTTGGTCAAAATGAAAAACTGTTTTTT; CDR3aa: CASSVGQNEKLFF
v_gene: TRBV7-9; j_gene: TRBJ1-1; d_gene: -; abundance: -; CDR3nt: TGTGCCAGCTCGACGATGAACACTGAAGCTTTCTTT; CDR3aa: CASSTMNTEAFF
v_gene: TRBV4-3; j_gene: TRBJ1-2; d_gene: -; abundance: few; CDR3nt: TGCGCCAGCAGCCAAGATCTAAGGGGGTGGTATGGCTACACCTTC; CDR3aa: CASSQDLRGWYGYTF
v_gene: TRBV10-2; j_gene: TRBJ2-7; d_gene: -; abundance: -; CDR3nt: TGCGCCAGCAGTCGAGCGGGTAACGCCTACGAGCAGTACTTC; CDR3aa: CASSRAGNAYEQYF
v_gene: TRBV19; j_gene: TRBJ2-5; d_gene: -; abundance: -; CDR3nt: TGTGCCAGTAGTAGGGGGGGCGAGGGAGAGACCCAGTACTTC; CDR3aa: CASSRGGEGETQYF
v_gene: TRBV15; j_gene: TRBJ2-3; d_gene: TRBD2; abundance: -; CDR3nt: TGTGCCACCAGCGGGGGGGTAGCGGGAGACACAGATACGCAGTATTTT; CDR3aa: CATSGGVAGDTDTQYF
v_gene: TRBV6-4; j_gene: TRBJ2-7; d_gene: TRBD1; abundance: once; CDR3nt: TGTGCCAGCAGTAAGGAGGACAGGGGATGGGACGAGCAGTACTTC; CDR3aa: CASSKEDRGWDEQYF
v_gene: TRBV29-1; j_gene: TRBJ2-7; d_gene: TRBD1; abundance: -; CDR3nt: TGCAGCGTTGGGGGGACAGAAGGGCTCTACGAGCAGTACTTC; CDR3aa: CSVGGTEGLYEQYF
v_gene: TRBV7-8; j_gene: TRBJ1-6; d_gene: -; abundance: once; CDR3nt: TGTGCCAGCAGCCCCACCAATTCACCCCTCCACTTT; CDR3aa: CASSPTNSPLHF
v_gene: TRBV2; j_gene: TRBJ2-5; d_gene: -; abundance: -; CDR3nt: TGTGCCAGCAGTTCAGCCCTTACCCAAGAGACCCAGTACTTC; CDR3aa: CASSSALTQETQYF
v_gene: TRBV7-7; j_gene: TRBJ2-7; d_gene: -; abundance: -; CDR3nt: TGTGCCAGCAGCTCGGGCCGTGGGACCTACGAGCAGTACTTC; CDR3aa: CASSSGRGTYEQYF
v_gene: TRBV28; j_gene: TRBJ1-3; d_gene: -; abundance: -; CDR3nt: TGTGCCAGCAGTTTATCCGGAACAACTGGAAACACCATATATTTT; CDR3aa: CASSLSGTTGNTIYF